This T cell receptor beta chain comes out of a study of technical replicates of blood from a handful of donors. The V gene's germline CDR1 is GTSNPN and CDR2 SVGIG (reference sequence). This CDR3 is built from 12 residues. With 2 bases clipped from V and 6 bases from J, the junction kept 3 bases outside the gene matches. TCRdb's copy holds only in-frame clones and misses some; the assay was immunoSEQ multiplex PCR. The data show tens of thousands of clones, under 95% seen once. Sequencing was carried out using T cells isolated from PBMCs. The sequence came from a human donor in good health. The chain is built from TRBV30 and TRBJ1-2; 7 nucleotides match TRBD1. As DNA, the CDR3 is TGTGCCTGGAGTCTGGGACAGCATGGCTACACCTTC. It specifies CAWSLGQHGYTF. The full variable domain, rest sourced from reference TRBV30 and TRBJ1-2, is SQTIHQWPATLVQPVGSPLSLECTVEGTSNPNLYWYRQAAGRGLQLLFYSVGIGQISSEVPQNLSASRPQDRQFILSSKKLLLSDSGFYLCAWSLGQHGYTFGSGTRLTVV.